This T cell receptor (beta chain) derives from a study of PD-1 blockade in classical Hodgkin lymphoma. Overall study findings and caveats: Differences between repertoires have undefined causes, possibly disease activity or prior therapy.

With regard to this clone: No antigen is known for it.

Method: immunoSEQ multiplex PCR; TCRdb's copy keeps in-frame clones and lacks some. The repertoire consists of about 23,000 clones, with more than 85% occurring once and the leading ten covering around 0.41%. The time point: newly diagnosed, previously untreated cHL patient sample. From thawed PBMCs, CD4+ T cells were purified using magnetic negative selection. With 7 bases removed from V and 0 bases from J, the gap between germline ends came to 7 bases. Germline CDR1 is SNHLY and CDR2 is FYNNEI. The CDR3 loop spans 14 amino acids. V gene TRBV2 combines with J gene TRBJ2-6; tentatively, D is TRBD2 (5 bases). This clonotype was obtained from a human donor with classical Hodgkin lymphoma. Sequenced input: CD4+ T cells from blood. DNA of the CDR3: TGTGCCAGCAAGGGAGTCTCTGGGGCCAACGTCCTGACTTTC. Protein product: CASKGVSGANVLTF.